This is a list of T cell receptor beta chains from one sample in a study of cytotoxic CD8 clonotypes in ibrutinib-treated CLL. Some clones are missing from TCRdb's copy, which holds only in-frame ones; the method was immunoSEQ multiplex PCR. The sample records fewer than 50,000 clones, 60% to 70% being singletons. This specimen consisted of PBMCs, obtained after 24 months of ibrutinib treatment. These receptor sequences come from a human donor with chronic lymphocytic leukemia. Each CDR3 is given with its conserved first and last residue. Each record gives: D gene, clone size, J gene, V gene, CDR3 DNA, CDR3 protein. A D gene is named only where the DNA matches it firmly. Size is omitted from some rows. Given values are once, few, many or a class for expanded clones.

>TRBD1|few|TRBJ1-6|TRBV5-1
TGCGCCAGCAGCGGGTCCGGGACAGGCCTTTCACCCCTCCACTTT
CASSGSGTGLSPLHF
>.|.|TRBJ1-2|TRBV18
TGTGCCAGCTCACCAGGGACCCTGGCGGATGGCTACACCTTC
CASSPGTLADGYTF
>.|once|TRBJ1-1|TRBV15
TGTGCCACCAGCAGAATTCCAGGGGTTCAAAACACTGAAGCTTTCTTT
CATSRIPGVQNTEAFF
>.|.|TRBJ2-5|TRBV5-1
TGCGCCAGCAGCTTAGCCCCGACGGACCAAGAGACCCAGTACTTC
CASSLAPTDQETQYF
>.|once|TRBJ2-7|TRBV18
TGTGCCAGCTCACCCCATTGGAGGGGGTACGAGCAGTACTTC
CASSPHWRGYEQYF
>.|once|TRBJ2-2|TRBV4-2
TGTGCCAGCAGCCAAGACCCCCCGAGGGCCTCAGATACCGGGGAGCTGTTTTTT
CASSQDPPRASDTGELFF
>.|few|TRBJ1-1|TRBV25-1
TGTGCCAGCAGAGAGCTTATGAACACTGAAGCTTTCTTT
CASRELMNTEAFF
>TRBD1|once|TRBJ1-5|TRBV2
TGTGCCAGCAGCCTCGGACAGGGTAATCAGCCCCAGCATTTT
CASSLGQGNQPQHF
>.|few|TRBJ1-5|TRBV19
TGTGCCAGCGAATCTATGGGGCAGCCCCAGCATTTT
CASESMGQPQHF
>TRBD1|many|TRBJ2-3|TRBV2
TGTGCCATCCCGACAGGGGCGATCACAGATACGCAGTATTTT
CAIPTGAITDTQYF
>.|few|TRBJ1-3|TRBV4-1
TGCGCCAGCAGCCAACCCCATGGAAACACCATATATTTT
CASSQPHGNTIYF
>TRBD1|.|TRBJ1-1|TRBV5-1
TGCGCCAGCAGGGGGACAGTGAACACTGAAGCTTTCTTT
CASRGTVNTEAFF
>TRBD1|many|TRBJ2-5|TRBV18
TGTGCCAGCTCACCTTCCGGGACAGAGGGTGGAGGAGCCCAGTACTTC
CASSPSGTEGGGAQYF
>.|.|TRBJ1-5|TRBV6-4
TGTGCCAGCCCTACTTCCCCTAGGGGAAATCAGCCCCAGCATTTT
CASPTSPRGNQPQHF
>.|few|TRBJ2-7|TRBV5-4
TGTGCCAGCAGCTTGTCTGGGAGGGGGCGATACGAGCAGTACTTC
CASSLSGRGRYEQYF
>.|.|TRBJ2-7|TRBV11-3
TGTGCCAGCAGCCTAGGGGGCGGGAGGTCCCACGAGCAGTACTTC
CASSLGGGRSHEQYF
>.|.|TRBJ2-1|TRBV2
TGTGCCAGCAAGCAGGGGTCATACAATGAGCAGTTCTTC
CASKQGSYNEQFF
>.|.|TRBJ2-7|TRBV4-2
TGTGCCAGCAGCCCCCTCCATGCGGGCGAGCAGTACTTC
CASSPLHAGEQYF
>.|once|TRBJ1-5|TRBV2
TGTGCCAGCAGTGGGGCCCTCGGGCAGCCCCAGCATTTT
CASSGALGQPQHF
>.|.|TRBJ1-5|TRBV5-1
TGCGCCAGCAGCTTGGCCGGGGTCGGGAATCAGCCCCAGCATTTT
CASSLAGVGNQPQHF
>TRBD1|few|TRBJ1-1|TRBV11-2
TGTGCCAGCAGCCTGATTCGGGGACAGGGGAACACTGAAGCTTTCTTT
CASSLIRGQGNTEAFF
>TRBD2|few|TRBJ2-2|TRBV28
TGTGCCAGCAGGGGGCCACTAGGCGGGAGGGGCACCGGGGAGCTGTTTTTT
CASRGPLGGRGTGELFF
>TRBD1|.|TRBJ2-7|TRBV27
TGTGCCAGCAGTTCCAAAACAGGGGGCTGGAACGAGCAGTACTTC
CASSSKTGGWNEQYF
>.|.|TRBJ2-7|TRBV2
TGTGCCAGCAGTGATCAGGGCCCCTACGAGCAGTACTTC
CASSDQGPYEQYF
>TRBD1|.|TRBJ2-2|TRBV2
TGTGCCAGCCGGACAGGAACGAACACCGGGGAGCTGTTTTTT
CASRTGTNTGELFF
>TRBD1|few|TRBJ1-4|TRBV2
TGTGCCAGCAGCGTAGAGGCCCCGACGGGACAGGTCCTTTTT
CASSVEAPTGQVLF
>.|.|TRBJ1-1|TRBV2
TGTGCCAGCAGTCTAGACGGGGGACGGGCTGAAGCTTTCTTT
CASSLDGGRAEAFF
>.|.|TRBJ2-7|TRBV9
TGTGCCAGCAGCGTAAGTGGCACGGGGGGCCACTACGAGCAGTACTTC
CASSVSGTGGHYEQYF
>.|.|TRBJ2-7|TRBV9
TGTGCCAGCAGCGTAGGCGGGCTCTCCGAGCAGTACTTC
CASSVGGLSEQYF
>TRBD1|.|TRBJ1-2|TRBV6-1
TGTGCCAGCAGTGCCCGCCCGGGACAGGAGCGCCACACCTTC
CASSARPGQERHTF
>.|.|TRBJ1-2|TRBV29-1
TGCAGCGAACAAAGCGACGGGATCTATGGCTACACCTTC
CSEQSDGIYGYTF
>TRBD2|.|TRBJ2-3|TRBV11-3
TGTGCCAGCAGCTCGGGACTAGCGGGAGGCCTCAGCACAGATACGCAGTATTTT
CASSSGLAGGLSTDTQYF
>TRBD1|.|TRBJ2-5|TRBV5-6
TGTGCCAGCAGGCTGGGACAGGCCTTTCAAGAGACCCAGTACTTC
CASRLGQAFQETQYF
>.|few|TRBJ1-2|TRBV19
TGTGCCAGTAGTTTAACCGGGACCGCCTTAGGGTACACCTTC
CASSLTGTALGYTF
>.|.|TRBJ2-1|TRBV4-1
TGCGCCAGCAGCCAAGATAAGCGGGACAGGCGAACTTACAATGAGCAGTTCTTC
CASSQDKRDRRTYNEQFF
>.|.|TRBJ1-2|TRBV5-1
TGCGCCAGCAGCCCGCAGGGGTACGGCCTCGATGGCTACACCTTC
CASSPQGYGLDGYTF
>.|.|TRBJ1-1|TRBV5-1
TGCGCCAGCAGCTTGATCGGGGGAACTGAAGCTTTCTTT
CASSLIGGTEAFF
>.|.|TRBJ2-3|TRBV7-2
TGTGCCAGCAGCACGGGGCTTAGCACAGATACGCAGTATTTT
CASSTGLSTDTQYF
>.|few|TRBJ1-2|TRBV7-8
TGTGCCAGCAGCTTACGGGGGGACGGCTACACCTTC
CASSLRGDGYTF
>.|few|TRBJ2-7|TRBV19
TGTGCCAGTAGTAAAGGTTCACCCCTCTACGAGCAGTACTTC
CASSKGSPLYEQYF
>.|.|TRBJ1-6|TRBV19
TGTGCCAGTAGTCTCCTCATGAGTGGAGGGACTAATAATTCACCCCTCCACTTT
CASSLLMSGGTNNSPLHF
>.|.|TRBJ1-6|TRBV4-1
TGCGCCAGCAGCCAAGCGGTGGCCGGGGTCAATTCACCCCTCCACTTT
CASSQAVAGVNSPLHF
>TRBD1|.|TRBJ1-1|TRBV19
TGTGCCAGTAGTGCGTCAGGGGGCGCATATGGTGAAGCTTTCTTT
CASSASGGAYGEAFF
>.|.|TRBJ2-3|TRBV5-4
TGTGCCAGCAGCTTACGGACTCTATCAGATACGCAGTATTTT
CASSLRTLSDTQYF
>.|.|TRBJ2-7|TRBV2
TGTGCCAGCAGTAAGGGGAGGGGGCTAAACGAGCAGTACTTC
CASSKGRGLNEQYF
>.|once|TRBJ2-2|TRBV7-3
TGTGCCAGCAGCCCGACCGGCACCGGGGAGCTGTTTTTT
CASSPTGTGELFF
>.|.|TRBJ2-2|TRBV23-1
TGCGCCAGCAGTCATCGGGACCCTTACACCGGGGAGCTGTTTTTT
CASSHRDPYTGELFF
>.|.|TRBJ2-7|TRBV28
TGTGCGATCAGGGGCGCCCCCTACGAGCAGTACTTC
CAIRGAPYEQYF
>.|many|TRBJ1-2|TRBV6-1
TGTGCCAGCAGTTCGCGGGGGAGGGAGTATGGCTACACCTTC
CASSSRGREYGYTF
>TRBD1|.|TRBJ2-5|TRBV19
TGTGCCCGACGACAGGGGATGAGGCTCCAAGAGACCCAGTACTTC
CARRQGMRLQETQYF
>.|.|TRBJ2-3|TRBV19
TGTGCCAGTAGTGGACCGCGAGTAATCGGGACAGATACGCAGTATTTT
CASSGPRVIGTDTQYF
>.|.|TRBJ2-7|TRBV18
TGTGCCAGCTCACCAGGGCTCGAGGAGCAGTACTTC
CASSPGLEEQYF
>.|.|TRBJ1-2|TRBV2
TGTGCCAGCAGCAGGGACGGCTTAGCTAACTATGGCTACACCTTC
CASSRDGLANYGYTF
>.|few|TRBJ1-2|TRBV5-3
TGTGCCAGAAGCTTGTATCGGGGAACGGGCTATGGCTACACCTTC
CARSLYRGTGYGYTF
>.|once|TRBJ2-2|TRBV9
TGTGCCAGCAGCGTAGGCACAGCCGGCACCGGGGAGCTGTTTTTT
CASSVGTAGTGELFF
>.|.|TRBJ1-1|TRBV18
TGTGCCAGCTCACGTAAGGAGAACACTGAAGCTTTCTTT
CASSRKENTEAFF
>.|.|TRBJ2-5|TRBV5-1
TGCGCCAGCAGCTGGAGGGGACAGCAAGAGACCCAGTACTTC
CASSWRGQQETQYF
>.|.|TRBJ2-7|TRBV5-1
TGCGCCAGCAGCTTCTCCCAGGGTGCCCACGAGCAGTACTTC
CASSFSQGAHEQYF
>.|.|TRBJ2-2|TRBV5-1
TGCGCCAGCAGCTTGGACCCGACAGTCCATGCCGGGGAGCTGTTTTTT
CASSLDPTVHAGELFF
>TRBD1|many|TRBJ2-7|TRBV7-2
TGTGCCAGCAGCTTTACAGGGGGCTCCTACGAGCAGTACTTC
CASSFTGGSYEQYF